The 13 T cell receptor beta chains reported below all come from one sample, sequenced in a study of vaccination and CD4 T cells after COVID-19 (dated 2022 in TCRdb). Preparation of the library involved PCR. Sequencing took place on an Illumina iSeq 100. The public reads were reanalyzed by TCRdb: fastp trimming at Q25, MiXCR alignment, in-frame beta chains only. When rows share a CDR3 protein, they turn into one entry using the most common DNA and genes. This sample holds 20,000 to 25,000 distinct CDR3 sequences; about 60% were observed only once. Together, the top ten hold about 1.1% of the sample. This sample comprised CD4+ T cells from blood, obtained before SARS-CoV-2 vaccination. The receptors stem from a human donor who had recovered from COVID-19.

This chain connects TRBV6-1 to TRBJ1-6, with TRBD1 as a possible D gene (6 bases). This CDR3 is built from 16 residues. The germline V gene has CDR1 MNHNS and CDR2 SASEGT. V was trimmed by 8 bases and J by 2 bases, leaving 16 bases between them. CDR3 coding DNA: TGTGCCAGCGTCGCGGGGGGGGCGGCCTATAATTCACCCCTCCACTTT. Encoded protein: CASVAGGAAYNSPLHF.

This rearrangement joins TRBV28 to TRBJ1-4, with 7 bases aligning to TRBD1. The V gene's germline CDR1 is MDHEN and CDR2 SYDVKM. The CDR3 sequence is 12 residues long. The V gene end was trimmed by 6 bases and the J gene end by 11 bases; junction bases not matched to a gene: 6. The CDR3 here is CASSQTGQKLFF. The CDR3, as DNA: TGTGCCAGCAGCCAGACAGGGCAGAAACTGTTTTTT.

This clonotype was counted a few times. This chain joins TRBV7-2 and TRBJ1-5; D unresolved. V lost 7 bases to trimming and J lost 6 bases, with 19 bases between them. Per germline, CDR1 SGHTA and CDR2 FQGNSA. The CDR3 has 15 residues. The CDR3 loop reads CASTRGLYDGQPQHF. DNA for the CDR3: TGTGCCAGCACACGTGGGTTATACGACGGTCAGCCCCAGCATTTT.

V gene TRBV6-1 combines with J gene TRBJ1-3, with 8 bases that match TRBD1. The CDR3 loop spans 14 amino acids. Trimming at V came to 6 bases and at J to 2 bases, leaving 3 bases not matched to a gene. Looked up from germline, CDR1 is MNHNS and CDR2 is SASEGT. The CDR3 sequence: CASRDRVAGNTIYF. In nucleotides, the CDR3 is TGTGCCAGCAGGGACAGGGTCGCTGGAAACACCATATATTTT.

This chain joins TRBV30 and TRBJ1-5; D unresolved. The V gene lost 0 bases and the J gene lost 9 bases, with 12 bases spanning the gap. Germline V lookup: CDR1 GTSNPN, CDR2 SVGIG (reference sequence). The CDR3 is 13 residues long. The CDR3 spells CAWSVNRLRPQHF. Written as DNA, the CDR3 is TGTGCCTGGAGTGTAAACAGACTAAGGCCCCAGCATTTT.

The CDR3 spells CASSLGTGEHYGYTF. Written as DNA, the CDR3 is TGCGCCAGCAGCTTGGGGACAGGGGAACACTATGGCTACACCTTC. The chain recombines TRBV5-1 with TRBJ1-2, with TRBD1 matching over 9 bases. CDR1 and CDR2 (germline): SGHRS, YFSETQ. V was pared by 0 bases and J by 3 bases, with 3 bases of the junction left unmatched. The CDR3 consists of 15 residues.

The genes are TRBV7-2 and TRBJ1-6, with unresolved D. The V and J ends lost 1 base and 3 bases respectively, with 10 bases between them. Germline CDR1 reads SGHTA; CDR2 reads FQGNSA. This CDR3 spans 16 amino acids. The CDR3 bases are TGTGCCAGCAGCTTAGTCGGCCAGGTCTATAATTCACCCCTCCACTTT. Translating gives CASSLVGQVYNSPLHF.

The J gene is TRBJ1-6, the V gene TRBV28; TRBD1 aligns across 8 bases. Germline CDR1 reads MDHEN; CDR2 reads SYDVKM. The V gene end was trimmed by 6 bases and the J gene end by 8 bases; junction bases not matched to a gene: 6. This CDR3 has 14 residues. As DNA, the CDR3 is TGTGCCAGCAGGTCAGGACAGGGCTATTCACCCCTCCACTTT. Translation gives CASRSGQGYSPLHF.

The gene calls are TRBV20-1 and TRBJ2-7, with a weak D call TRBD2 (6 bases). Germline V CDR1 and CDR2: DFQATT, SNEGSKA (reference sequence). With 5 bases removed from V and 2 bases from J, the gap between germline ends came to 10 bases. The CDR3 totals 12 residues. The CDR3 region has the DNA TGCAGTGCTGTAGCGGCAACCTACGAGCAGTACTTC. This gives the protein CSAVAATYEQYF.

The genes are TRBV6-1 and TRBJ1-1; TRBD1 might be the D (5 bases). In germline, CDR1 is MNHNS, CDR2 SASEGT. This CDR3 spans 12 amino acids. CDR3 region: CAASRTNTEAFF. CDR3 DNA sequence: TGTGCTGCCTCTAGGACAAACACTGAAGCTTTCTTT.

This clonotype is a singleton in its sample. The V and J genes are TRBV20-1 and TRBJ2-1; weak D call: TRBD1 (5 bases). The DNA end lines up better with TRBJ2-7; the J call may be wrong. Germline-derived CDR1 and CDR2 are DFQATT and SNEGSKA (reference sequence). The CDR3 loop spans 13 amino acids. In nucleotides, the CDR3 is TGCAGTGCTAGTACTTTTAGGGGTGACGAGCAGTACTTC. This sequence encodes CSASTFRGDEQYF.

The chain is built from TRBV2 and TRBJ2-2; the match to TRBD1 covers 9 bases. V lost 6 bases and J lost 9; bases outside the gene matches: 17. The CDR3 has 17 residues. Germline V CDR1 and CDR2: SNHLY, FYNNEI. The CDR3 here is CASRNQTGGNPYRELFF. The CDR3, as DNA: TGTGCCAGCAGGAACCAGACAGGGGGAAACCCGTACCGGGAGCTGTTTTTT.

This clonotype was found a few times. V gene TRBV20-1 combines with J gene TRBJ2-5, with 8 bases aligning to TRBD1. Germline V gene lookup returns CDR1 DFQATT and CDR2 SNEGSKA (reference sequence). The CDR3 is 17 residues long. V shed 1 base and J 7 bases; nucleotides not matched to a gene: 17. The CDR3 protein is CSARATGVEGVKRTQYF. The CDR3, as DNA: TGCAGTGCTAGAGCGACAGGGGTTGAGGGTGTTAAGAGGACCCAGTACTTC.